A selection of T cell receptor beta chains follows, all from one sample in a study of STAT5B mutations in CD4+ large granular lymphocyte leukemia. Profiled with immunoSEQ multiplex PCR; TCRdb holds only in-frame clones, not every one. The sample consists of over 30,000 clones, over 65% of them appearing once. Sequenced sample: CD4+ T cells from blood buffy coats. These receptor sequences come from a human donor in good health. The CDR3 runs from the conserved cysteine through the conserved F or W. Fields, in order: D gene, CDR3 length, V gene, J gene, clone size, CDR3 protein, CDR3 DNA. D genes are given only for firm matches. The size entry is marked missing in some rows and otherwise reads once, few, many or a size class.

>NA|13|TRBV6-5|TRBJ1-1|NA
CASRGTGNTEAFF
TGTGCCAGCAGGGGGACGGGTAACACTGAAGCTTTCTTT
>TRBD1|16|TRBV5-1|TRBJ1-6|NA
CASSLRGHEYNSPLHF
TGCGCCAGCAGCCTGAGGGGGCATGAATATAATTCACCCCTCCACTTT
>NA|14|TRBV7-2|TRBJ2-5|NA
CASSLAGNQETQYF
TGTGCCAGCAGCTTAGCGGGGAATCAAGAGACCCAGTACTTC
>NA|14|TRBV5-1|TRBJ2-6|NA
CASSRGSGANVLTF
TGCGCCAGCAGCAGAGGGTCTGGGGCCAACGTCCTGACTTTC
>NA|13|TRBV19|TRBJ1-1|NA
CASVRAENTEAFF
TGTGCCAGTGTTAGGGCAGAGAACACTGAAGCTTTCTTT
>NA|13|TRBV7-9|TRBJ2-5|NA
CASNPRGQETQYF
TGTGCCAGCAACCCTCGGGGGCAAGAGACCCAGTACTTC
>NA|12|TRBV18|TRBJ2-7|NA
CASSPGLYEQYF
TGTGCCAGCTCACCAGGTCTCTACGAGCAGTACTTC
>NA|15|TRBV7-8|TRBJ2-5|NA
CASSLVIGAGETQYF
TGTGCCAGCAGCTTAGTCATCGGGGCGGGAGAGACCCAGTACTTC
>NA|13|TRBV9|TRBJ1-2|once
CASSVAANYGYTF
TGTGCCAGCAGCGTAGCGGCTAACTATGGCTACACCTTC
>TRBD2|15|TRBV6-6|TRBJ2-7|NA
CASSRPGLAEYEQYF
TGTGCCAGCAGCCGCCCGGGACTAGCGGAATACGAGCAGTACTTC
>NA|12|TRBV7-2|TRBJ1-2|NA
CASPKGVRGYTF
TGTGCCAGCCCAAAGGGGGTCCGGGGCTACACCTTC
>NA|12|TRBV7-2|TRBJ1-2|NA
CASSLAGYGYTF
TGTGCCAGCAGCTTAGCCGGATATGGCTACACCTTC
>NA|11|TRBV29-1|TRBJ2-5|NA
CSAGDWETQYF
TGCAGCGCGGGGGATTGGGAGACCCAGTACTTC
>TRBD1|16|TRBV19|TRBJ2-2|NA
CASSILGQGYTGELFF
TGTGCCAGCAGTATCCTGGGACAGGGGTACACCGGGGAGCTGTTTTTT
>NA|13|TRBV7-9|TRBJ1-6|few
CASSLGRDSPLHF
TGTGCCAGCAGCTTGGGTAGAGATTCACCCCTCCACTTT
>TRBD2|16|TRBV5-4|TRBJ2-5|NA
CASSLALAGRRETQYF
TGTGCCAGCAGCTTGGCACTAGCGGGCCGGCGGGAGACCCAGTACTTC
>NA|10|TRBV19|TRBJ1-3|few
CASIGNTIYF
TGTGCCAGTATTGGAAACACCATATATTTT
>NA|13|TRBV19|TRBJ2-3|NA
CASSIDTTSSQYF
TGTGCCAGTAGTATAGACACAACTTCGTCACAGTATTTT
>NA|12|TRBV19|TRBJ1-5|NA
CASSIAGQPQHF
TGTGCCAGTAGTATAGCAGGGCAGCCCCAGCATTTT
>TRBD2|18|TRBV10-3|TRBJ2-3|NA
CAISERVAGGPRADTQYF
TGTGCCATCAGTGAGAGGGTAGCGGGGGGGCCCAGGGCAGATACGCAGTATTTT
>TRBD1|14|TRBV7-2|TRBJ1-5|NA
CASSLGQINQPQHF
TGTGCCAGCAGCTTGGGACAGATCAATCAGCCCCAGCATTTT
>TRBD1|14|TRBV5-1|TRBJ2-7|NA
CASSFQQGTYEQYF
TGCGCCAGCAGCTTTCAACAGGGGACCTACGAGCAGTACTTC
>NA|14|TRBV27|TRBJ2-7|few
CASSLYFDAYEQYF
TGTGCCAGCAGTTTGTATTTTGACGCCTACGAGCAGTACTTC
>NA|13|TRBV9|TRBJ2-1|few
CASSVGGQAKQFF
TGTGCCAGCAGCGTTGGGGGCCAGGCTAAGCAGTTCTTC
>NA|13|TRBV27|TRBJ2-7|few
CASSPQTVHEQYF
TGTGCCAGCAGTCCGCAGACAGTCCACGAGCAGTACTTC
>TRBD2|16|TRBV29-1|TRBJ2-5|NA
CSVEGLAEPFQETQYF
TGCAGCGTTGAAGGGCTAGCGGAACCCTTCCAAGAGACCCAGTACTTC
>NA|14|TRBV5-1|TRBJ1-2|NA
CASSLQGESYGYTF
TGCGCCAGCAGCTTACAGGGAGAAAGCTATGGCTACACCTTC
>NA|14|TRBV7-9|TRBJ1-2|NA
CASSFTGSNYGYTF
TGTGCCAGCAGCTTTACCGGGTCTAACTATGGCTACACCTTC
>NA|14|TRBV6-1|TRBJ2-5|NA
CASSAWRGLMTQYF
TGTGCCAGCAGTGCCTGGAGGGGGCTAATGACCCAGTACTTC
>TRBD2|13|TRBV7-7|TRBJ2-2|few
CATHAGGPGELFF
TGTGCCACCCATGCGGGAGGGCCCGGGGAGCTGTTTTTT
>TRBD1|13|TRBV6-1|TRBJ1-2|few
CASSSTGAYGYTF
TGTGCCAGCAGTTCGACAGGGGCCTATGGCTACACCTTC
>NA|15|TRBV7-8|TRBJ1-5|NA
CASSLAPPGHQPQHF
TGTGCCAGCAGCTTAGCCCCGCCTGGTCATCAGCCCCAGCATTTT
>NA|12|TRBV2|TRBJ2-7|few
CASSESGTVQYF
TGTGCCAGCAGTGAAAGTGGGACTGTGCAGTACTTC
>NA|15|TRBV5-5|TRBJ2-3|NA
CASSLLGAQGDTQYF
TGTGCCAGCAGCTTGTTAGGAGCCCAGGGGGATACGCAGTATTTT
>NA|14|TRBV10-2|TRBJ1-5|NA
CASGGSNSNQPQHF
TGCGCCAGCGGGGGCAGCAATAGCAATCAGCCCCAGCATTTT
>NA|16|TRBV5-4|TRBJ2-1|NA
CASSLARGGNSHEQFF
TGTGCCAGCAGCTTGGCCAGGGGTGGGAATAGCCATGAGCAGTTCTTC
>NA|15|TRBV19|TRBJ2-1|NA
CASSIRGGSYNEQFF
TGTGCCAGTAGTATAAGGGGGGGATCCTACAATGAGCAGTTCTTC
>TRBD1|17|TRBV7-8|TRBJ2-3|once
CASSSLPSTGSTDTQYF
TGTGCCAGCAGCTCCCTCCCATCGACAGGGAGCACAGATACGCAGTATTTT
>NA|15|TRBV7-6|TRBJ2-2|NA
CASSTRTSGAGELFF
TGTGCCAGCAGCACCAGGACTTCTGGAGCCGGGGAGCTGTTTTTT
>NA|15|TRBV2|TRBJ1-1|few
CASSAYQSLNTEAFF
TGTGCCAGCAGTGCGTACCAATCTTTGAACACTGAAGCTTTCTTT
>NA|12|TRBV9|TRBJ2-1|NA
CASSPRDREQFF
TGTGCCAGCAGCCCCCGGGACCGAGAGCAGTTCTTC
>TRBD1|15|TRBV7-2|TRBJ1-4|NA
CASSLGGQWGEKLFF
TGTGCCAGCAGCTTAGGGGGACAGTGGGGGGAAAAACTGTTTTTT
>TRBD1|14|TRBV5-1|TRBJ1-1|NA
CASRQGAGGTEAFF
TGCGCCAGCAGGCAGGGGGCTGGGGGCACTGAAGCTTTCTTT
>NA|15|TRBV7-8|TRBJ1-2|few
CASSLGALGSYGYTF
TGTGCCAGCAGCTTGGGGGCTCTGGGTTCCTATGGCTACACCTTC
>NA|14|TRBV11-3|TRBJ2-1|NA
CASSLSHSYNEQFF
TGTGCCAGCAGCTTAAGTCACTCCTACAATGAGCAGTTCTTC
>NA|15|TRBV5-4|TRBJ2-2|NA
CASSPGTTNTGELFF
TGTGCCAGCAGCCCCGGGACAACGAACACCGGGGAGCTGTTTTTT
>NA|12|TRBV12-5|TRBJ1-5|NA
CASGPENQPQHF
TGTGCTAGTGGTCCAGAGAATCAGCCCCAGCATTTT
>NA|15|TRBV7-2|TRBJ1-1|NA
CASNFRRGEYTEAFF
TGTGCCAGCAACTTCAGGCGGGGAGAGTACACTGAAGCTTTCTTT
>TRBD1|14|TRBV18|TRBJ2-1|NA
CASSYGTGKNEQFF
TGTGCCAGCTCATACGGGACAGGGAAGAATGAGCAGTTCTTC
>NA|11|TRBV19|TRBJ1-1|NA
CASRLNTEAFF
TGTGCCAGTAGATTGAACACTGAAGCTTTCTTT
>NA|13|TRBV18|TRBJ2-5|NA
CASSRGVQETQYF
TGTGCCAGCTCCCGGGGCGTCCAAGAGACCCAGTACTTC
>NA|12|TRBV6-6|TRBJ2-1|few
CASSDNWNEQFF
TGTGCCAGCAGCGACAACTGGAACGAGCAGTTCTTC
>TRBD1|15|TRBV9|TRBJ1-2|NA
CASSVGQGGEGGYTF
TGTGCCAGCAGCGTAGGACAGGGTGGGGAGGGTGGCTACACCTTC
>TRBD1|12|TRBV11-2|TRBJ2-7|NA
CASSQDRDEQYF
TGTGCCAGCAGTCAAGACAGGGACGAGCAGTACTTC
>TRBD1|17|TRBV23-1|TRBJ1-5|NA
CASSQTGGPDGNQPQHF
TGCGCCAGCAGTCAAACAGGGGGCCCAGACGGCAATCAGCCCCAGCATTTT
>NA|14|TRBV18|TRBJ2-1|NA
CASLHKQGGDEQFF
TGTGCCAGTCTTCATAAACAGGGTGGTGATGAGCAGTTCTTC
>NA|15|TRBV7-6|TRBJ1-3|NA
CASSLVSSSGNTIYF
TGTGCCAGCAGCTTAGTTTCCTCCTCTGGAAACACCATATATTTT
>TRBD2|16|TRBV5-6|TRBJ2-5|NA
CASSLGAGTREETQYF
TGTGCCAGCAGCTTGGGGGCTGGGACTAGAGAAGAGACCCAGTACTTC
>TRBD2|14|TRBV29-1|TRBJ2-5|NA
CSVLIGLAGETQYF
TGCAGCGTTCTAATTGGACTAGCGGGAGAGACCCAGTACTTC